This T cell receptor beta chain was obtained from a study of T cell responses to AZD1222 COVID-19 vaccine. Here immunoSEQ multiplex PCR was the method, and the copy in TCRdb shows in-frame clones only, minus some. In the table there are about 72,000 clones, about 88% of which are singletons. V lost 5 bases and J 9 bases, leaving 11 bases between the germline ends. The CDR3 length is 13 residues. Germline V gene lookup returns CDR1 SEHNR and CDR2 FQNEAQ (reference sequence). V usage is TRBV7-9 and J usage is TRBJ1-6, with D maybe TRBD1 (5 bases). The sample consisted of peripheral blood, taken 28 days after the second AZD1222 dose. This receptor was taken from an adult who received the AZD1222 COVID-19 vaccine. This CDR3 is CASSPDRGSPLHF. The CDR3 DNA follows: TGTGCCAGCAGCCCCGACAGAGGTTCACCCCTCCACTTT.